This section outlines one T cell receptor beta chain sequence together with its context. The antigen remains undetermined. This sample stems from a study of shared clonotypes between healthy human individuals. In the original workflow: Because ImmunoSEQ provided only junction sequences with no quality scores, the filtering differed. Clones were sequenced by immunoSEQ multiplex PCR, and TCRdb holds only the in-frame ones, with some missing. For V, J and clone size, that table is used; D and trimming come from the DNA. The sample gives about 2.3 million clones, approximately 95% of which show up once; about 0.37% is in the top ten. Overall study findings and caveats: Clonotypes which were not shared had lower generation probabilities than clonotypes that all four donors shared. Represented diversity, genetic and exposure-history alike, was limited by few donors.

Naive CD4+ cells were CD45RA-selected; the remaining cells were memory. The TCR sequence derives from a man in his late teens or twenties in good health. Some clones in this sample may be carry-over from other donors' samples. The material sequenced was naive CD4+ T cells from PBMCs. Indicated subset: CD45RA+ positively selected.

This CDR3 is CASSPHQTGLFF. The CDR3 DNA is TGTGCCAGCAGCCCCCACCAAACAGGGCTGTTCTTC. The rearrangement uses TRBV7-8 and TRBJ2-1; D is possibly TRBD1 (6 bases). Per the germline V gene, CDR1 is SGHVS and CDR2 is FQNEAQ. The CDR3 spans 12 residues. With 5 bases removed from V and 15 bases from J, the gap between germline ends came to 17 bases.